The 22 T cell receptor beta chains reported below all come from one sample, sequenced in a study of patients and donors after allogeneic stem cell transplantation. TCRdb re-derived calls from the RT-PCR reads in MiXCR, one entry per CDR3 protein. Of about 230,000 distinct CDR3 sequences in the sample, over 12% were seen once. Sequencing was carried out using blood, either unsorted or a sorted T cell fraction (not recorded which). Every receptor here comes from a human donor who was either an allogeneic HSCT recipient or a stem cell or donor lymphocyte infusion donor (not recorded which). It is not recorded whose cells these are; they may come from a transplant donor.

This clonotype appeared once. The V and J genes are TRBV14 and TRBJ2-7; D call uncertain. CDR1 and CDR2 from the germline V gene are SGHDN and FVKESK. The CDR3 spans 16 residues. The V and J ends lost 1 base and 2 bases respectively, with 15 bases between them. CDR3 residues: CASSQGLRFRTYEQYF. The CDR3, as DNA: TGTGCCAGCAGCCAAGGGCTAAGGTTCCGAACCTACGAGCAGTACTTC.

The V gene is TRBV5-1, the J gene TRBJ2-3; D ambiguous. The CDR3 contains 14 residues. The germline CDR1 and CDR2 sequences are SGHRS and YFSETQ. V was clipped by 4 bases and J by 2 bases, with 11 bases between them. The CDR3 DNA reads as TGCGCCAGCAGCCCGGACCCTACCACAGATACGCAGTATTTT. Translating it yields CASSPDPTTDTQYF.

In its sample, this clonotype was seen many times. The rearrangement joins TRBV7-3 to TRBJ1-5; the D gene is possibly TRBD1 (6 bases). Germline CDR1 and CDR2: SGHTA and FQGTGA. Trimming shortened V by 2 bases and J by 6 bases, and 11 bases separated the two germline ends. The CDR3 contains 14 residues. CDR3 protein: CASSLRQGTQPQHF. The CDR3 region has the DNA TGTGCCAGCAGCTTACGGCAGGGGACTCAGCCCCAGCATTTT.

This chain links TRBV6-5 with TRBJ2-7; D remains unclear. Germline V gene lookup returns CDR1 MNHEY and CDR2 SVGAGI. Trimming shortened V by 5 bases and J by 4 bases, and 6 bases separated the two germline ends. This CDR3 has 11 amino acids. In nucleotides, the CDR3 is TGTGCCAGCAGTAACGGTTACGAGCAGTACTTC. Translating gives CASSNGYEQYF.

The chain couples TRBV6-6 to TRBJ2-5; D unresolved. The V gene's germline CDR1 is MNHNY and CDR2 SVGAGI (reference sequence). The CDR3 spans 12 residues. Trimming removed 2 bases from V and 3 bases from J, with 4 bases in between. As DNA, the CDR3 is TGTGCCAGCAGTTACCCCAAAGAGACCCAGTACTTC. Translation: CASSYPKETQYF.

This chain connects TRBV7-8 to TRBJ2-1, with TRBD1 matching 9 bases. With 5 bases clipped from V and 4 bases from J, the junction kept 6 bases outside the gene matches. CDR1 is SGHVS, CDR2 FQNEAQ, per germline. The CDR3 spans 15 residues. The CDR3 DNA reads TGTGCCAGCAGCCAACAGGGGGCGCGATACAATGAGCAGTTCTTC. Residues: CASSQQGARYNEQFF.

This clonotype was counted between two and nine times. This rearrangement joins TRBV5-6 to TRBJ2-6; tentative D call: TRBD2 (6 bases). The germline V gene has CDR1 SGHDT and CDR2 YYEEEE. This CDR3 is 18 amino acids long. The V end was cut by 3 bases, the J end by 1 base, with 17 bases between. The CDR3 is CASSSAGQGVSGANVLTF. Written as DNA, the CDR3 is TGTGCCAGCAGCTCGGCGGGGCAGGGCGTATCTGGGGCCAACGTCCTGACTTTC.

This clonotype has just a few counts. This rearrangement joins TRBV7-6 to TRBJ1-6, with 9 bases that match TRBD1. Trimming took 0 bases from V and 7 from J; bases not matched to a gene: 1. Germline V gene lookup returns CDR1 SGHVS and CDR2 FNYEAQ. This CDR3 contains 15 residues. CDR3 amino acids: CASSLAQGANSPLHF. The CDR3 coding sequence is TGTGCCAGCAGCTTAGCACAGGGGGCAAATTCACCCCTCCACTTT.

There are a few counts of this clonotype. The V gene is TRBV6-1, the J gene TRBJ2-7, with TRBD2 identical over 13 bases. The CDR3 totals 16 residues. The junction had 6 bases not matched to a gene; V was cut back by 7 bases and J by 0 bases. Germline V gene data show CDR1 as MNHNS and CDR2 as SASEGT. Here the CDR3 reads CASTRLAGGSSYEQYF. Here the CDR3 DNA reads TGTGCCAGCACGAGACTAGCGGGGGGTAGCTCCTACGAGCAGTACTTC.

This clonotype was counted once. The J gene is TRBJ2-3, the V gene TRBV2; TRBD1 aligns across 7 bases. Trimming at V came to 7 bases and at J to 5 bases, leaving 9 bases not matched to a gene. The CDR3 length is 14 residues. In germline, CDR1 is SNHLY, CDR2 FYNNEI. The CDR3 nucleotides read TGTGCCAGCATCTGGGACAGAGGGGAAGATACGCAGTATTTT. Translating it yields CASIWDRGEDTQYF.

In its sample, this clonotype was seen a few times. This chain links TRBV20-1 with TRBJ2-1; 11 nucleotides line up with TRBD2. V lost 5 bases to trimming and J lost 2 bases; unmatched junction nucleotides: 2. This CDR3 region has 14 residues. Germline V lookup: CDR1 DFQATT, CDR2 SNEGSKA (reference sequence). CDR3 sequence (DNA): TGCAGTGCTGGACTAGCGGGTCCCTACAATGAGCAGTTCTTC. Translation gives CSAGLAGPYNEQFF.

The rearrangement uses TRBV20-1 and TRBJ1-5, with D possibly being TRBD1 (5 bases). V was pared by 3 bases and J by 0 bases, with 12 bases between. This CDR3 is 15 amino acids long. Germline V gene lookup returns CDR1 DFQATT and CDR2 SNEGSKA (reference sequence). Here the CDR3 reads CSASPGTYSNQPQHF. DNA for the CDR3: TGCAGTGCTAGCCCAGGGACCTATAGCAATCAGCCCCAGCATTTT.

This clonotype was seen ten or more times. CDR3 loop: CASSLVGRPNYGYTF. DNA for the CDR3: TGTGCCAGCAGTTTAGTAGGACGCCCTAACTATGGCTACACCTTC. The genes are TRBV12-3 or TRBV12-4 and TRBJ1-2; the D is unclear. With 1 base removed from V and 0 bases from J, the gap between germline ends came to 9 bases. The CDR3 covers 15 residues.

This chain links TRBV7-2 with TRBJ1-1; 10 nucleotides line up with TRBD1. The CDR3 length is 14 residues. V was clipped by 5 bases and J by 9 bases; unmatched bases: 9. In germline, CDR1 is SGHTA, CDR2 FQGNSA. In DNA, the CDR3 is TGTGCCAGCAGCCTGGGGGGGACAGGGGTCAAAGCTTTCTTT. It translates to CASSLGGTGVKAFF.

About this clonotype itself: It may be a read error: a sequence one base away is much more abundant. This chain connects TRBV6-1 to TRBJ1-1; 8 bases map to TRBD1. Germline V CDR1 and CDR2: MNHNS, SASEGT. The CDR3 consists of 13 residues. CDR3 loop: CTSRQGAVTEAFF. The DNA for the CDR3 is TGTACCAGCAGGCAGGGGGCGGTGACTGAAGCTTTCTTT.

This clonotype was detected only a few times. A read error may produce the germline difference seen at one junction end. The rearrangement uses TRBV2 and TRBJ1-1; D is perhaps TRBD1 (5 bases). This CDR3 region has 12 residues. The germline V gene encodes CDR1 SNHLY and CDR2 FYNNEI. CDR3 sequence reads: CASREGTAAAFF. The CDR3 nucleotides are TGTGCCAGCAGGGAAGGGACCGCTGCAGCTTTCTTT.

This clonotype occurred many times. The chain couples TRBV11-2 to TRBJ2-7; D is perhaps TRBD1 (5 bases). V lost 1 base and J 1 base, leaving 5 bases between the germline ends. The CDR3 extends over 13 amino acids. Germline CDR1 SGHAT, CDR2 FQNNGV. This chain's CDR3 is CASSLGQSYEQYF. CDR3 DNA sequence: TGTGCCAGCAGCTTAGGACAGTCCTACGAGCAGTACTTC.

The CDR3 loop is CAISGGQGSSYEQYF. CDR3 nucleotides: TGTGCCATCAGTGGGGGACAGGGAAGTTCCTACGAGCAGTACTTC. The V and J genes are TRBV10-3 and TRBJ2-7, with 9 bases that match TRBD1. The CDR3 runs to 15 residues. The V gene's germline CDR1 is ENHRY and CDR2 SYGVKD. Losses at the gene ends were 4 bases for V and 1 base for J; bases not matched to a gene: 5.

The chain carries TRBV20-1 and TRBJ1-1; D is undetermined. Germline CDR1 reads DFQATT; CDR2 reads SNEGSKA (reference sequence). The CDR3 loop spans 14 amino acids. V lost 6 bases and J lost 4, with 18 bases in between. As DNA, the CDR3 is TGCAGTGCCGGGTCAGCGGAGTGGGGCACTGAAGCTTTCTTT. Encoded protein: CSAGSAEWGTEAFF.

This clonotype has a handful of counts. This chain connects TRBV4-2 to TRBJ1-2; possibly TRBD1 for D (5 bases). This CDR3 spans 15 amino acids. Trimming removed 0 bases at V and 4 bases at J, with 12 bases between. CDR1 LGHNA and CDR2 YNFKEQ come from the germline V gene. The CDR3 is CASSQDHQGVYGYTF. The CDR3 DNA reads TGTGCCAGCAGCCAAGATCACCAGGGAGTCTATGGCTACACCTTC.

This clonotype was recorded many times. The genes are TRBV30 and TRBJ1-2, with D perhaps matching TRBD1 (5 bases). Germline V gives CDR1 GTSNPN, CDR2 SVGIG (reference sequence). There are 11 residues in the CDR3. Trimming shortened V by 5 bases and J by 8 bases, and 12 bases separated the two germline ends. CDR3 residues: CAWVERGGYTF. CDR3 nucleotides: TGTGCCTGGGTTGAGAGGGGCGGCTACACCTTC.

CDR3 amino acids: CSARDGTLNTEAFF. CDR3 nucleotides: TGCAGTGCTAGAGACGGGACACTGAACACTGAAGCTTTCTTT. The chain combines TRBV20-1 with TRBJ1-1, with a tentative D call TRBD1 (6 bases). Between the trimmed V and J ends, which lost 0 bases and 0 bases, there was a span of 8 bases. This CDR3 is built from 14 residues. CDR1 and CDR2 (germline): DFQATT, SNEGSKA (reference sequence).